Listed below are T cell receptor beta chains from one sample, sequenced in a study of CD8 T cells in Susac syndrome. A single record per CDR3 protein comes from TCRdb applying MiXCR to the immunoSEQ multiplex PCR reads. This sample carries fewer than 150,000 distinct CDR3 sequences, 94% of them seen once, and the ten largest clones take over 0.25%. The specimen sequenced was CD8+ T cells from PBMCs. These TCRs come from a human donor in good health. Both conserved end residues are part of each CDR3. The D gene is left open where the match is weak. Where a row states a size, it is once, few, many or the class of an expanded clone; other rows omit it.

D gene: .; V gene: TRBV9; clone size: .; J gene: TRBJ1-1; CDR3 protein: CASSVVPDPNTEAFF; CDR3 DNA: TGTGCCAGCAGCGTAGTTCCCGACCCGAACACTGAAGCTTTCTTT
D gene: .; V gene: TRBV23-1; clone size: .; J gene: TRBJ1-2; CDR3 protein: CGPDEDYGYTF; CDR3 DNA: TGCGGCCCTGATGAGGACTATGGCTACACCTTC
D gene: TRBD2; V gene: TRBV11-1; clone size: .; J gene: TRBJ2-1; CDR3 protein: CASSLFPSGMNEQFF; CDR3 DNA: TGTGCCAGCAGCTTATTTCCTAGCGGGATGAATGAGCAGTTCTTC
D gene: .; V gene: TRBV20-1; clone size: .; J gene: TRBJ2-7; CDR3 protein: CSAKNQTGTSYEQYF; CDR3 DNA: TGCAGTGCTAAGAACCAAACAGGGACCTCCTACGAGCAGTACTTC
D gene: .; V gene: TRBV29-1; clone size: once; J gene: TRBJ1-1; CDR3 protein: CSVPKWNTEAFF; CDR3 DNA: TGCAGCGTTCCCAAGTGGAACACTGAAGCTTTCTTT
D gene: .; V gene: TRBV3-1; clone size: .; J gene: TRBJ1-1; CDR3 protein: CASSQDRYVPAEAFF; CDR3 DNA: TGTGCCAGCAGCCAAGACAGGTATGTGCCGGCTGAAGCTTTCTTT
D gene: .; V gene: TRBV5-4; clone size: .; J gene: TRBJ2-2; CDR3 protein: CASSLSTGELFF; CDR3 DNA: TGTGCCAGCAGTTTGTCGACCGGGGAGCTGTTTTTT
D gene: .; V gene: TRBV4-3; clone size: .; J gene: TRBJ2-7; CDR3 protein: CASSQARGDYEQYF; CDR3 DNA: TGCGCCAGCAGCCAAGCCCGGGGTGACTACGAGCAGTACTTC
D gene: .; V gene: TRBV28; clone size: .; J gene: TRBJ1-5; CDR3 protein: CASSLYWAQPQHF; CDR3 DNA: TGTGCCAGCAGTTTATATTGGGCTCAGCCCCAGCATTTT
D gene: TRBD2; V gene: TRBV19; clone size: .; J gene: TRBJ2-1; CDR3 protein: CASSPSGVRGDEQFF; CDR3 DNA: TGTGCCAGTAGCCCTAGCGGGGTAAGGGGGGATGAGCAGTTCTTC
D gene: .; V gene: TRBV5-4; clone size: .; J gene: TRBJ2-7; CDR3 protein: CASSLEWGEQYF; CDR3 DNA: TGTGCCAGCAGCTTGGAGTGGGGGGAGCAGTACTTC
D gene: TRBD2; V gene: TRBV4-3; clone size: .; J gene: TRBJ2-1; CDR3 protein: CASSQDSGRVNEQFF; CDR3 DNA: TGCGCCAGCAGCCAAGATAGCGGGAGGGTAAATGAGCAGTTCTTC
D gene: .; V gene: TRBV7-9; clone size: .; J gene: TRBJ2-4; CDR3 protein: CASSSNEGLAKNIQYF; CDR3 DNA: TGTGCCAGCAGCTCTAACGAAGGACTAGCCAAAAACATTCAGTACTTC
D gene: TRBD1; V gene: TRBV5-1; clone size: .; J gene: TRBJ2-3; CDR3 protein: CASTYRGRMGTTDTQYF; CDR3 DNA: TGCGCCAGCACCTACAGGGGGCGGATGGGGACCACAGATACGCAGTATTTT
D gene: .; V gene: TRBV20-1; clone size: .; J gene: TRBJ2-7; CDR3 protein: CSARNLSYEQYF; CDR3 DNA: TGCAGTGCCAGAAATTTAAGCTACGAGCAGTACTTC
D gene: .; V gene: TRBV7-6; clone size: .; J gene: TRBJ2-7; CDR3 protein: CASSYNLGQLYEQYF; CDR3 DNA: TGTGCCAGCAGCTATAACCTCGGGCAGCTCTACGAGCAGTACTTC
D gene: TRBD2; V gene: TRBV4-3; clone size: .; J gene: TRBJ2-7; CDR3 protein: CASSQGLAGGYEQYF; CDR3 DNA: TGTGCCAGCAGCCAGGGACTAGCGGGAGGATACGAGCAGTACTTC
D gene: TRBD2; V gene: TRBV20-1; clone size: .; J gene: TRBJ2-1; CDR3 protein: CSAPRLAGVEYEQFF; CDR3 DNA: TGCAGTGCTCCAAGACTAGCGGGAGTAGAATATGAGCAGTTCTTC
D gene: .; V gene: TRBV27; clone size: .; J gene: TRBJ2-7; CDR3 protein: CASSLYTGRNLQYF; CDR3 DNA: TGTGCCAGCAGCCTTTATACGGGACGGAATCTCCAGTACTTC
D gene: .; V gene: TRBV12-3/TRBV12-4; clone size: few; J gene: TRBJ2-1; CDR3 protein: CASSLVDGEQFF; CDR3 DNA: TGTGCCAGCAGTTTAGTTGACGGTGAGCAGTTCTTC
D gene: .; V gene: TRBV7-2; clone size: once; J gene: TRBJ2-2; CDR3 protein: CASSGGTTGGELFF; CDR3 DNA: TGTGCCAGCAGCGGGGGGACGACGGGCGGGGAGCTGTTTTTT
D gene: .; V gene: TRBV27; clone size: .; J gene: TRBJ2-1; CDR3 protein: CASSLSGFGPYNEQFF; CDR3 DNA: TGTGCCAGCAGTTTATCCGGGTTTGGCCCCTACAATGAGCAGTTCTTC
D gene: .; V gene: TRBV14; clone size: .; J gene: TRBJ2-7; CDR3 protein: CASSQLRDEQYF; CDR3 DNA: TGTGCCAGCAGCCAGCTTAGAGACGAGCAGTACTTC
D gene: TRBD1; V gene: TRBV29-1; clone size: .; J gene: TRBJ1-2; CDR3 protein: CSATGGNYGYTF; CDR3 DNA: TGCAGCGCGACAGGGGGAAACTATGGCTACACCTTC